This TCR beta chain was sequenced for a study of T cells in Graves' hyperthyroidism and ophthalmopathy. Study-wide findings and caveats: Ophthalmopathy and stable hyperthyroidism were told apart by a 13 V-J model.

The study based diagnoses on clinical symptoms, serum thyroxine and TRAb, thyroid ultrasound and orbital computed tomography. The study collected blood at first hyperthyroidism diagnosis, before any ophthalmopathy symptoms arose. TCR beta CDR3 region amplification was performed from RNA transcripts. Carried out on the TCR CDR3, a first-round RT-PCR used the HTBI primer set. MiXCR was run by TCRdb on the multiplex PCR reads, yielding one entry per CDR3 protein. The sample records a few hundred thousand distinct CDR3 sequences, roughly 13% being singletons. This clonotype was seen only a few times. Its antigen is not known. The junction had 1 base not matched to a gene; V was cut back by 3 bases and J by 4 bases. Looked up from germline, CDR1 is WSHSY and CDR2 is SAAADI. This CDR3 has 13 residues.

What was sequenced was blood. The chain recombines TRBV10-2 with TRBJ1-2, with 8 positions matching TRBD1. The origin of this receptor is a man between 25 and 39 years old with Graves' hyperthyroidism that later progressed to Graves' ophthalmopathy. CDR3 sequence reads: CASSDGTGYGYTF. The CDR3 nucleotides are TGCGCCAGCAGTGATGGGACAGGCTATGGCTACACCTTC.